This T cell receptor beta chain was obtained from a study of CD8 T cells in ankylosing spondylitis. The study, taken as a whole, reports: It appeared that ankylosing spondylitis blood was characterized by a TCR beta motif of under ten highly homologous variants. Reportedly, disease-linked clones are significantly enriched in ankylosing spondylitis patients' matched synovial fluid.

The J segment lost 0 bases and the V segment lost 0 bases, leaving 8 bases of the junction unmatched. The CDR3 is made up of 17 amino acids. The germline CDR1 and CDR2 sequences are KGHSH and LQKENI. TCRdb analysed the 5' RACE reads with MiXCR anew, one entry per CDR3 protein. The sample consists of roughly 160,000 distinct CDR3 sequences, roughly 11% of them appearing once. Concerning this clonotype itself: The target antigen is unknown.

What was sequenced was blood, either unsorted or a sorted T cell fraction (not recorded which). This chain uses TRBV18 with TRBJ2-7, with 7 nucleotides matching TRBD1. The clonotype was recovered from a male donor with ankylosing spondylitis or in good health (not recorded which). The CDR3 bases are TGTGCCAGCTCACCACCGTCAGGGGGTGAAAGCTCCTACGAGCAGTACTTC. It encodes CASSPPSGGESSYEQYF.